A selection of T cell receptor beta chains follows, all from one sample in a study of blood T cell repertoires in COVID-19. TCRdb's table, derived via immunoSEQ multiplex PCR, lists solely in-frame clones and lacks some. The sample holds over 150,000 clones, 70% to 90% seen once. The sequenced material came from peripheral blood. These receptors all come from a man aged 80 or over with COVID-19, enrolled during active disease. CDR3s include the opening cysteine and the closing phenylalanine or tryptophan. Fields, in order: V gene, J gene, D gene, clone size, CDR3 DNA, CDR3 protein. The D gene is left open where the match is weak. Clone size is stated in some rows and not others, as once, few, many or a class when expanded.

TRBV5-4	TRBJ2-7	-	-	TGTGCCAGCAGCCCCGTCCAGGGGACCCGAGGGACCTACGAGCAGTACTTC	CASSPVQGTRGTYEQYF
TRBV5-4	TRBJ2-7	-	-	TGTGCCAGCAGCTTGGATCCTACCTACGAGCAGTACTTC	CASSLDPTYEQYF
TRBV25-1	TRBJ1-2	-	-	TGTGCCAGCAGTGGTCAGGGGAACTATGGCTACACCTTC	CASSGQGNYGYTF
TRBV5-6	TRBJ1-2	-	few	TGTGCCAGCAGCTTGGCCCCAGAAAACTATGGCTACACCTTC	CASSLAPENYGYTF
TRBV2	TRBJ2-7	-	-	TGTGCCAGCAGTAGACAGAGATACTACGAGCAGTACTTC	CASSRQRYYEQYF
TRBV5-6	TRBJ2-3	TRBD2	-	TGTGCCAGCAGCTTACTCCAAGCGGGGTCGGGAGATACGCAGTATTTT	CASSLLQAGSGDTQYF
TRBV6-4	TRBJ2-5	-	once	TGTGCCAACCTTAGGGAGGTCGAGGGAGAGACCCAGTACTTC	CANLREVEGETQYF
TRBV4-2	TRBJ1-2	-	-	TGTGCCAGCAGCCAAGATACGGCAGAGGACTACTATGGCTACACCTTC	CASSQDTAEDYYGYTF
TRBV5-1	TRBJ2-7	-	-	TGCGCCAGCAGCTTCGGACAGTTCTACGAGCAGTACTTC	CASSFGQFYEQYF
TRBV9	TRBJ2-1	-	-	TGTGCCAGCAGCGTAGTGGGCCACCCCACGGATGAGCAGTTCTTC	CASSVVGHPTDEQFF
TRBV29-1	TRBJ1-1	-	-	TGCAGCGTTGGGGTGCGGCAGAACACTGAAGCTTTCTTT	CSVGVRQNTEAFF
TRBV5-4	TRBJ1-3	TRBD1	few	TGTGCCAGCAGCCGGGGACAGGAAAGAAACACCATATATTTT	CASSRGQERNTIYF
TRBV6-5	TRBJ2-2	TRBD1	-	TGTGCCAGCAGTTACTCTCCAGGGGGTACCGGGGAGCTGTTTTTT	CASSYSPGGTGELFF
TRBV5-1	TRBJ2-5	-	-	TGCGCCAGCAGCTTGAGGAGGCCCATCCAAGAGACCCAGTACTTC	CASSLRRPIQETQYF
TRBV24-1	TRBJ1-4	-	-	TGTGCCACCAGTGATTCAGGACACAGGTCTAATGAAAAACTGTTTTTT	CATSDSGHRSNEKLFF
TRBV5-4	TRBJ2-5	-	-	TGTGCCAGCAGCTTTCGGCAGGGCCCCCAAGAGACCCAGTACTTC	CASSFRQGPQETQYF
TRBV5-1	TRBJ2-1	TRBD2	-	TGCGCCAGCAGCCCCCAGACTAGCGGGCTTAGTGAGCAGTTCTTC	CASSPQTSGLSEQFF
TRBV10-3	TRBJ2-2	TRBD1	-	TGTGCCATCAGTGAGCCCCGCGTAGGGACAGGGACCACCGGGGAGCTGTTTTTT	CAISEPRVGTGTTGELFF
TRBV23-1	TRBJ1-2	-	-	TGCGCCAGCAGTCTAGAGAAAACGACACACTATGGCTACACCTTC	CASSLEKTTHYGYTF
TRBV18	TRBJ1-4	TRBD1	-	TGTGCCAGCTCACCGGGGACAGGGGACGAAAAACTGTTTTTT	CASSPGTGDEKLFF
TRBV12-5	TRBJ1-2	TRBD1	once	TGTGCTAGTGGTTTGGCCACAGGGGGCGCGGGTGGCTACACCTTC	CASGLATGGAGGYTF
TRBV4-2	TRBJ1-1	-	-	TGTGCCAGCAGCCAAGGGGGTGGGGAGCGGACTGAAGCTTTCTTT	CASSQGGGERTEAFF
TRBV5-6	TRBJ2-5	-	-	TGTGCCAGCAGCTTGCCCCAGGAGACCCAGTACTTC	CASSLPQETQYF
TRBV12-3/TRBV12-4	TRBJ1-1	-	once	TGTGCCAGCAGTTTTACGGGGGGTAGAGCTTTCTTT	CASSFTGGRAFF
TRBV28	TRBJ2-7	TRBD2	-	TGTGCCAGCAGTTCAATCGGACTAGCGGGTATCTACGAGCAGTACTTC	CASSSIGLAGIYEQYF
TRBV29-1	TRBJ1-1	TRBD1	-	TGCAGCGTTGCAGGGGGAACGAAGACTGAAGCTTTCTTT	CSVAGGTKTEAFF
TRBV29-1	TRBJ1-1	-	-	TGCAGCGTTGCTCGGGTCCTTAACACTGAAGCTTTCTTT	CSVARVLNTEAFF
TRBV28	TRBJ2-2	-	-	TGTGCCAGCACCCTGGGACTTTCAGGGGAGCTGTTTTTT	CASTLGLSGELFF
TRBV20-1	TRBJ2-1	-	-	TGCAGTGCTAGGCCCGAGGTCGAGCAGTTCTTC	CSARPEVEQFF
TRBV5-1	TRBJ1-1	-	-	TGCGCCAGCAGCTTGGGTGGGAGCACTGAAGCTTTCTTT	CASSLGGSTEAFF
TRBV27	TRBJ1-5	TRBD1	-	TGTGCCAGCAGTTTGTTACAGGGGATGCCCCAGCATTTT	CASSLLQGMPQHF
TRBV27	TRBJ1-1	-	-	TGTGCCAGCAGTTTAAGGCGGATGAACACTGAAGCTTTCTTT	CASSLRRMNTEAFF
TRBV20-1	TRBJ1-5	-	-	TGCAGTGCTAGTGGCAGGGGATACAATCAGCCCCAGCATTTT	CSASGRGYNQPQHF
TRBV4-2	TRBJ2-5	TRBD1	-	TGTGCCAGCAGCCAAGATTGGGGACAGCAAGAGACCCAGTACTTC	CASSQDWGQQETQYF
TRBV20-1	TRBJ2-7	TRBD2	-	TGCAGTGCTAGTCGGAGCGGGGGGTCTTACGAGCAGTACTTC	CSASRSGGSYEQYF
TRBV24-1	TRBJ2-2	TRBD1	-	TGTGCCACCAGTGAGGACAGGGAGGCCGGGGAGCTGTTTTTT	CATSEDREAGELFF
TRBV7-6	TRBJ2-7	-	-	TGTGCCAGCAGCTTAGGTCGGGGGGCGGAGGAGCAGTACTTC	CASSLGRGAEEQYF
TRBV29-1	TRBJ2-4	TRBD2	-	TGCAGCGTTGGTGCTAGCGGGGGGAGGAGGAACATTCAGTACTTC	CSVGASGGRRNIQYF
TRBV6-1	TRBJ2-3	-	-	TGTGCCAGCAGTGAAGTCGGCACAGATACGCAGTATTTT	CASSEVGTDTQYF
TRBV2	TRBJ1-3	-	-	TGTGCCAGCAGTTTCGGGACACCCGGAAACACCATATATTTT	CASSFGTPGNTIYF
TRBV5-1	TRBJ1-2	TRBD1	-	TGCGCCAGCAGCCCGGAGGGGGCGGCTGGCTACACCTTC	CASSPEGAAGYTF
TRBV5-1	TRBJ1-1	-	-	TGCGCCAGCAGCTTGGTAGCAGGGCCCACTGAAGCTTTCTTT	CASSLVAGPTEAFF